These 2 T cell receptor beta chains were sequenced from one sample in a study of TIL therapy for anti-PD-1-resistant metastatic lung cancer. Sequencing used immunoSEQ v3. Clones were sequenced by immunoSEQ multiplex PCR, and TCRdb holds only the in-frame ones, with some missing. Of 13,000 or so clones listed, less than 75% are singletons. Specified time point: pre-treatment sample, taken before nivolumab and TIL therapy. The tumor samples were excised metastases, mostly pleural nodules or supraclavicular lymph nodes. This material consisted of tumor tissue, taken at baseline. The source of these receptors is a woman aged 30-79 years with non-small cell lung cancer.

V and J are TRBV2 and TRBJ1-2, with TRBD1 identical over 8 bases. This CDR3 is 15 amino acids long. CDR1 SNHLY and CDR2 FYNNEI come from the germline V gene. The V segment lost 2 bases and the J segment 8 bases; nucleotides outside the gene matches: 10. The DNA for the CDR3 is TGTGCCAGCAGTGAATTGGCAGGGGGCCTCTCCGGCTACACCTTC. Protein: CASSELAGGLSGYTF.

The V call is TRBV4-2, the J call TRBJ1-2; possible D gene TRBD1, 5 bases. Trimming stripped 2 bases from V and 5 bases from J, with 21 bases between. This CDR3 comprises 17 residues. Germline lookup yields CDR1 LGHNA and CDR2 YNFKEQ. The chain's CDR3 is CASSQTSSRQGQYGYTF. In nucleotides, the CDR3 is TGTGCCAGCAGCCAAACGTCTTCGAGGCAGGGCCAATATGGCTACACCTTC.